This TCR beta chain was identified during a study of blood T cell repertoires in COVID-19 (dated by TCRdb to about 2020). At the level of the whole study: Samples from collaborators originated in the United States, Italy and Spain and spanned both the acute and convalescent phases of COVID-19. The material from the prospective study consisted of cDNA or gDNA derived from T cells, B-cell-depleted T cells, or PBMCs. The repertoires were released in a freely available public database intended as a resource for research on the immune response to SARS-CoV-2. Samples came from the ongoing ImmuneRACE study (first 160 participants) plus 1,254 subjects from 6 global collaborators. The dataset comprised deeply sampled blood TCRbeta repertoires from subjects exposed to, actively infected with, or recovered from COVID-19. Where available, HLA class I and class II types were taken from metadata supplied by the sample provider and were not determined by assay-based typing. The sample metadata nearly always contained a de-identified subject ID, COVID-19 status, age in years and sex. Overall study outcomes, separate from this receptor: How much clinical and demographic metadata was included differed by source and by participant, and the metadata was provided uncurated.

The immunoSEQ Assay, a bias-controlled multiplex PCR, was used to amplify TCRbeta CDR3 regions from genomic DNA. The authors' analysis ran thus. The number of nucleated cells in each sample was estimated by amplification of reference gene primers within the assay. To quantify the absolute abundance of each unique TCRbeta CDR3 rearrangement, sequence reads were collapsed and filtered. For each sample, productive Simpson clonality was calculated as the square root of Simpson's diversity index across productive rearrangements. Not all clones reach the TCRdb copy of this immuneACCESS table, which keeps in-frame sequences only. Checked studies attribute under half of the gap to unresolved V genes and leave the rest unexplained. V, J and clone size reflect that table, while D and trimming were determined from the DNA. For this sample the table gives around 300,000 clones, of which approximately 91% were detected only once. Together, the top ten hold just under 9.5% of the sample.

As regards this clone: Its target antigen remains unknown. Per-base qualities were not stored, and no clone one base away is much larger.

Each collaborating institution followed its own protocols to collect whole blood in K2EDTA tubes. For TCRbeta analysis, collaborators shipped samples as frozen whole blood, isolated PBMCs, or DNA extracted from either of those sample types. Compared with germline, V lacks 6 bases and J lacks 8 bases; bases without a gene match: 5. The CDR3 covers 13 residues, taking in both the cysteine and the phenylalanine. This entry keeps only the CDR3 DNA: 39 bases, framed from base 1. Taken from the germline V gene, the CDR1 and CDR2 loops are SNHLY and FYNNEI. The clonotype comes from a man between 18 and 29 years old with active or convalescent COVID-19. The sample was peripheral blood. The chain couples TRBV2 to TRBJ1-4, and TRBD1 aligns with 8 junction nucleotides. For the CDR3, the sequence is CASSLQGGEKLFF. Read as DNA, the sequence is TGTGCCAGCAGCCTACAGGGGGGGGAAAAACTGTTTTTT.